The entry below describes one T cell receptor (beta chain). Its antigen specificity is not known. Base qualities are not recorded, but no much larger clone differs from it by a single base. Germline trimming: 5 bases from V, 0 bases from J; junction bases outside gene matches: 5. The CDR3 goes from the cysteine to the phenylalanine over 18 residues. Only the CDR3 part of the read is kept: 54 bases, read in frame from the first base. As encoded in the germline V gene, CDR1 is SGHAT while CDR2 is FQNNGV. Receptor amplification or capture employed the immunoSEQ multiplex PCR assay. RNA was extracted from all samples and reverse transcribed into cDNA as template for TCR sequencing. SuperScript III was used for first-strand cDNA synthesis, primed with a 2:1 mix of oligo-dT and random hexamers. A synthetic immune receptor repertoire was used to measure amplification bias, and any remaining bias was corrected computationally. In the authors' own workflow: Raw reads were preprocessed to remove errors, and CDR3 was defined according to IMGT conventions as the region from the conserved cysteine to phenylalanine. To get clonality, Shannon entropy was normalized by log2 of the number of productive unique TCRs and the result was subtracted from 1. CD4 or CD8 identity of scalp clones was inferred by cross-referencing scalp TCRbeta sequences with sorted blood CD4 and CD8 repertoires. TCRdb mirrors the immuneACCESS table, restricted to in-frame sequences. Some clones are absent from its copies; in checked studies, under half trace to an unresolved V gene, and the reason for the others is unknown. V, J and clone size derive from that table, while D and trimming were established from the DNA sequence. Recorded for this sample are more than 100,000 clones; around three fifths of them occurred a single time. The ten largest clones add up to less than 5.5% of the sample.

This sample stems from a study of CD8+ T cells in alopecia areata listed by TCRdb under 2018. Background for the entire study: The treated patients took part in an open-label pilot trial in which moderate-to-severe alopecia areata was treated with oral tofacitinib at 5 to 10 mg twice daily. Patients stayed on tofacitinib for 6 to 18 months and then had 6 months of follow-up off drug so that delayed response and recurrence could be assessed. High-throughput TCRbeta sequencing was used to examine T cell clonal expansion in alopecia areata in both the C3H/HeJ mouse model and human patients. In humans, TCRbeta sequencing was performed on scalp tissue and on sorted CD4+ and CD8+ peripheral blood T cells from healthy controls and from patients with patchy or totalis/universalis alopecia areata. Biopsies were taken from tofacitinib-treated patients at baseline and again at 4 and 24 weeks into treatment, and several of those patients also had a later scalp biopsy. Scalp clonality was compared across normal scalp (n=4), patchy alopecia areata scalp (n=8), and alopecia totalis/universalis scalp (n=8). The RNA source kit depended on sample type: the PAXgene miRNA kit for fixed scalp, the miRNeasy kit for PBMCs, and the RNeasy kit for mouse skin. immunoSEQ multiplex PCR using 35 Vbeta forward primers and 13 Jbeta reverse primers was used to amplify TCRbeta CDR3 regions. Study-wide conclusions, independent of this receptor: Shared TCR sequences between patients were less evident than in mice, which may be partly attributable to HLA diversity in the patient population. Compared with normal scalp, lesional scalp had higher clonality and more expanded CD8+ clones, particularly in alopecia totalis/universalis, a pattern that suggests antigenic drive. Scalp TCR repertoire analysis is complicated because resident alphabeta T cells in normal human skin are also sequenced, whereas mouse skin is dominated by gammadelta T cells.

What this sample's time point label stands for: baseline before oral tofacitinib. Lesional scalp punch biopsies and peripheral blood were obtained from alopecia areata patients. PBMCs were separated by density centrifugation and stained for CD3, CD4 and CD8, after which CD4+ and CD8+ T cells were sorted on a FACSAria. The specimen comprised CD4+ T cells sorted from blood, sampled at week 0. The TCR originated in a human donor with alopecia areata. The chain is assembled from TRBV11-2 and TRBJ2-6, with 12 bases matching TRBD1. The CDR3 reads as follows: CASSTGQGALSGANVLTF. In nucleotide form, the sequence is TGTGCCAGCAGCACGGGACAGGGGGCTCTCTCTGGGGCCAACGTCCTGACTTTC.